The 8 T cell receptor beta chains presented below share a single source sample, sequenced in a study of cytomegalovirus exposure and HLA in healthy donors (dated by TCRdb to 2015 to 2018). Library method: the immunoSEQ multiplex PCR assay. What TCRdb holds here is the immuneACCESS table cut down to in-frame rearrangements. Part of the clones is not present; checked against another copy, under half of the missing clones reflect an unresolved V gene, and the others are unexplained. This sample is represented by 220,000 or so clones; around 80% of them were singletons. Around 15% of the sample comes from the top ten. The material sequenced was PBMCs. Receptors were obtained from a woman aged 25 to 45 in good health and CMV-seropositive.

For the CDR3, the DNA is TGTGCCAGCAGTAGGGACAAACCTTCTGGGGCCAACGTCCTGACTTTC. It codes for CASSRDKPSGANVLTF. V usage is TRBV27 and J usage is TRBJ2-6; weak D call: TRBD1 (6 bases). The ends were cut back, 5 bases at V and 1 base at J, with 12 bases in the middle. CDR1 and CDR2 (germline): MNHEY, SMNVEV (reference sequence). CDR3 length equals 16 residues.

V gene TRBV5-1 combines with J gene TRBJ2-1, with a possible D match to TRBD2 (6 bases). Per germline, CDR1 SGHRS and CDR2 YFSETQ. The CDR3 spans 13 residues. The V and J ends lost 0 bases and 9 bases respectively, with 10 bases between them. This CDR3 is CASSLGPSAEQFF. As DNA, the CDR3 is TGCGCCAGCAGCTTGGGGCCTAGCGCTGAGCAGTTCTTC.

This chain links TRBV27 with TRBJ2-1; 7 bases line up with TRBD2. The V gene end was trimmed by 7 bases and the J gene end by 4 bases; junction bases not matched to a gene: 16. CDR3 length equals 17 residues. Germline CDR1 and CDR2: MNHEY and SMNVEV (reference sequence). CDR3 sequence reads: CASTSRIQRGQYNEQFF. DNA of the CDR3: TGTGCCAGCACCTCAAGGATACAGCGGGGCCAGTACAATGAGCAGTTCTTC.

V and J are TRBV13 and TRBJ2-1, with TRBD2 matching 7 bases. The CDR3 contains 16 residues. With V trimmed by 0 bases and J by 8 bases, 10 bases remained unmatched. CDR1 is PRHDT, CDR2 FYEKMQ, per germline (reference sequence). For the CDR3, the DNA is TGTGCCAGCAGCTTAGGTGCAGCGGGAATTACTTATGAGCAGTTCTTC. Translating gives CASSLGAAGITYEQFF.

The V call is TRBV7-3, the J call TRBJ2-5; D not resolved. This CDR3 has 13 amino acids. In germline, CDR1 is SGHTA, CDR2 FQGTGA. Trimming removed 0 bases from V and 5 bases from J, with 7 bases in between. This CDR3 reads CASSLTVGETQYF. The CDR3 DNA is TGTGCCAGCAGCTTAACGGTAGGGGAGACCCAGTACTTC. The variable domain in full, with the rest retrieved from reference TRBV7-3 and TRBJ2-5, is GAGVSQTPSNKVTEKGKYVELRCDPISGHTALYWYRQSLGQGPEFLIYFQGTGAADDSGLPNDRFFAVRPEGSVSTLKIQRTERGDSAVYLCASSLTVGETQYFGPGTRLLVL.

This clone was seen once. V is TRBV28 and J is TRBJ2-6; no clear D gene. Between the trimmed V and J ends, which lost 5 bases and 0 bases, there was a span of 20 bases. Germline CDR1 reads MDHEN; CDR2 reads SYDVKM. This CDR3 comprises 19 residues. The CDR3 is CASSMVLGRKSSGANVLTF. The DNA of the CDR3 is TGTGCCAGCAGTATGGTCCTGGGCCGAAAAAGCTCTGGGGCCAACGTCCTGACTTTC.

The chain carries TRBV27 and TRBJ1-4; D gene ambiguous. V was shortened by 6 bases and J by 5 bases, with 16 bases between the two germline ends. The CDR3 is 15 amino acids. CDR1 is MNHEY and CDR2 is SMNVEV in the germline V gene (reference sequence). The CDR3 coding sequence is TGTGCCAGCAGGCATGGTGTAGCCGTCAATGAAAAACTGTTTTTT. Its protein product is CASRHGVAVNEKLFF.

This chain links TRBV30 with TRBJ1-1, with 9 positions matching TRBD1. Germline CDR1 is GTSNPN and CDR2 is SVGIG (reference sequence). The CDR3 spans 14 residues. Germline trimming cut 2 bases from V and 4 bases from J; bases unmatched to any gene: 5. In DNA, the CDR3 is TGTGCCTGGAGTTCCGGGACAGGGCTCACTGAAGCTTTCTTT. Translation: CAWSSGTGLTEAFF.